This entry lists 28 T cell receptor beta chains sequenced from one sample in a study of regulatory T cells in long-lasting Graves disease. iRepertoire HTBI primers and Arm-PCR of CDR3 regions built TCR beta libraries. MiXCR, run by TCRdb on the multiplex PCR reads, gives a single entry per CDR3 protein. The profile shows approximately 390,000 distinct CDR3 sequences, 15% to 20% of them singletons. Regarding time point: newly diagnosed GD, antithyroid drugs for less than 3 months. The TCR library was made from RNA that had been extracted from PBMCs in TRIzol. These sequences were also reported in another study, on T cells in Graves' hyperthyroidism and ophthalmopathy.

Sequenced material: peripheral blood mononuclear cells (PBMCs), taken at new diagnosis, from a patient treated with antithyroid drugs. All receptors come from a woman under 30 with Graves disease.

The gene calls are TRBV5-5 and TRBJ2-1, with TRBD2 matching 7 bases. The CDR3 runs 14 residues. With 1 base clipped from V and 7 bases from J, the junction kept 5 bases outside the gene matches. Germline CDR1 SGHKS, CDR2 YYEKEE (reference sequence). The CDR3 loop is CASSLSAGYNEQFF. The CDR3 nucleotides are TGTGCCAGCAGCTTGTCAGCGGGGTATAATGAGCAGTTCTTC.

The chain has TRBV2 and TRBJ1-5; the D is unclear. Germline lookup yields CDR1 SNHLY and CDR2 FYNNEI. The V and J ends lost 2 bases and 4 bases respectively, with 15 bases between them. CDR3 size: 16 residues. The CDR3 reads CASSETPGQINQPQHF. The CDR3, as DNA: TGTGCCAGCAGTGAAACCCCCGGGCAGATAAATCAGCCCCAGCATTTT.

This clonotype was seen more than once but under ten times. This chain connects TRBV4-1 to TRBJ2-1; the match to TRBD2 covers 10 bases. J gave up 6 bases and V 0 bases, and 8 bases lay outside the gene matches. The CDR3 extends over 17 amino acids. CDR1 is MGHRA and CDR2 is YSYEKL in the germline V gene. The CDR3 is CASSQDGTGLAFNEQFF. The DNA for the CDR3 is TGCGCCAGCAGCCAAGATGGGACGGGACTAGCGTTCAATGAGCAGTTCTTC.

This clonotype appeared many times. The CDR3 nucleotides read TGTGCCAGCAGTTTGGCCGGGAGGGAAGAAAAACTGTTTTTT. Its translation: CASSLAGREEKLFF. This chain joins TRBV12-3 or TRBV12-4 and TRBJ1-4; D remains unclear. The CDR3 covers 14 residues. V was shortened by 3 bases and J by 8 bases, with 13 bases between the two germline ends.

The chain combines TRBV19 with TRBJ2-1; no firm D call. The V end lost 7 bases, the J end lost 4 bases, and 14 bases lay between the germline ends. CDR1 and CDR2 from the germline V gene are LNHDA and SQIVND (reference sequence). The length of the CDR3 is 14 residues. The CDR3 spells CASTSGRNYNEQFF. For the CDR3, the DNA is TGTGCCAGTACCTCGGGCAGAAATTACAATGAGCAGTTCTTC.

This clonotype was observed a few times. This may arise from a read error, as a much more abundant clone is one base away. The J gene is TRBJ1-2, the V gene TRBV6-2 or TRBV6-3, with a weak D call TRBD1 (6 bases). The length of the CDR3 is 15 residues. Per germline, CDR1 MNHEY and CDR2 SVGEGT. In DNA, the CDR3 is TGTGCCAGCGGACTTACAGGGAAAGGTCTCTCCGGCTACGCCTTC. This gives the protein CASGLTGKGLSGYAF.

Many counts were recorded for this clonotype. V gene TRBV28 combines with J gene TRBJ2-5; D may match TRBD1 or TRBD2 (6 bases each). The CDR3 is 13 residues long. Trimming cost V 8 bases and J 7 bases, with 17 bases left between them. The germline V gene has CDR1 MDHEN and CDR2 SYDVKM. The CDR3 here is CASRRGVTRTQYF. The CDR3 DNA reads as TGTGCCAGCCGAAGGGGGGTGACAAGGACCCAGTACTTC.

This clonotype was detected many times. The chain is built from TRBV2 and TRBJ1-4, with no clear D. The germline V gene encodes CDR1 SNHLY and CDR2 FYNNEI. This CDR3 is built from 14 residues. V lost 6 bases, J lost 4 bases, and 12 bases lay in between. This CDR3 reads CASRWTANNEKLFF. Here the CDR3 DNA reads TGTGCCAGCAGATGGACGGCGAATAATGAAAAACTGTTTTTT.

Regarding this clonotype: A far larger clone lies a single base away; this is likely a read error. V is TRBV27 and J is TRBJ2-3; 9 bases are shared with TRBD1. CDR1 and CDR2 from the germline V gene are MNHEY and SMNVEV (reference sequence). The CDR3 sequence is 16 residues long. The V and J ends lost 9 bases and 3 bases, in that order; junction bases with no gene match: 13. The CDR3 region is CASTGQGSVVTDTQYF. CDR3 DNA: TGTGCCAGTACGGGACAGGGATCCGTGGTTACAGATACGCAGTATTTT.

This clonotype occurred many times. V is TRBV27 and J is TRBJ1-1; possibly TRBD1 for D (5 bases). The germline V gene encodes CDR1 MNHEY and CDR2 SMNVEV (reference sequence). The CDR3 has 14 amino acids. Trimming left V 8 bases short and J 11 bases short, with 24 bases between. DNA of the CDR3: TGTGCCAGCCGACCGAGGGACGGTCGACCTTCGGCTTTCTTT. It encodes CASRPRDGRPSAFF.

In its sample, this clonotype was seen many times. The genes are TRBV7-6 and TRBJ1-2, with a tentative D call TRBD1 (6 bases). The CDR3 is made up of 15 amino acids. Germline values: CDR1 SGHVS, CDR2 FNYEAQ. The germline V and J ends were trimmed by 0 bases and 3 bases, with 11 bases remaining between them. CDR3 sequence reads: CASSLASGADYGYTF. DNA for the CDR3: TGTGCCAGCAGCTTAGCGTCAGGGGCCGACTATGGCTACACCTTC.

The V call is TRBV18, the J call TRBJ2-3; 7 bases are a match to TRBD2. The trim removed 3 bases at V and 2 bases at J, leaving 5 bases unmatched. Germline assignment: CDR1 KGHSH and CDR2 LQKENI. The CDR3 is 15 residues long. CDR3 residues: CASSPQGLVTDTQYF. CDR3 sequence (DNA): TGTGCCAGCTCACCGCAAGGACTAGTCACAGATACGCAGTATTTT.

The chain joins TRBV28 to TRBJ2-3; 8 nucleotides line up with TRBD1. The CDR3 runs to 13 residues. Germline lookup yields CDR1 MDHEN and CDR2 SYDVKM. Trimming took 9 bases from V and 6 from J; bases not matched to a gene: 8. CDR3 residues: CARRGRGLDTQYF. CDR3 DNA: TGTGCCAGAAGGGGCAGGGGGCTCGATACGCAGTATTTT.

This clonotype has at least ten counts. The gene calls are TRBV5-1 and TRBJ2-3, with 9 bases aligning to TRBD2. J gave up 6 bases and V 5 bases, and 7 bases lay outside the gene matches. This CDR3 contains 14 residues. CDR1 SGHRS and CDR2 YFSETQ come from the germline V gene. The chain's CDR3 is CASRLAGQVDTQYF. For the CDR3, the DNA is TGCGCCAGCAGACTAGCGGGTCAGGTGGATACGCAGTATTTT.

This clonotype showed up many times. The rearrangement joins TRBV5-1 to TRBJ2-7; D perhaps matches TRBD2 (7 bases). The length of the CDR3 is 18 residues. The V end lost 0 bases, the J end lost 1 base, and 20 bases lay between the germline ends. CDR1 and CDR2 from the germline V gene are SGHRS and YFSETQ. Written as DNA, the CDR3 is TGCGCCAGCAGCTTGGGAGTAGGGGGGGCCGGGTGGTCCTACGAGCAGTACTTC. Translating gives CASSLGVGGAGWSYEQYF.

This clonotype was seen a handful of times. The CDR3 DNA reads as TGTGCCAGCAGCGTAGACTCTGGGGGATTGGGAAACACCATATATTTT. This sequence encodes CASSVDSGGLGNTIYF. J is TRBJ1-3 and V is TRBV9; D is perhaps TRBD1 (5 bases). The V gene lost 0 bases and the J gene lost 4 bases, with 14 bases spanning the gap. Germline values: CDR1 SGDLS, CDR2 YYNGEE. The CDR3 loop spans 16 amino acids.

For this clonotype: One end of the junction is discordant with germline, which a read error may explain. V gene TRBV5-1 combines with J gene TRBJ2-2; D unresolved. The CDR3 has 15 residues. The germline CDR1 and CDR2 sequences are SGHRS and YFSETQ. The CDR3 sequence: CASSSGFANTEELFF. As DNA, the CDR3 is TGCGCCAGCAGCTCAGGCTTTGCGAACACCGAGGAGCTGTTTTTT.

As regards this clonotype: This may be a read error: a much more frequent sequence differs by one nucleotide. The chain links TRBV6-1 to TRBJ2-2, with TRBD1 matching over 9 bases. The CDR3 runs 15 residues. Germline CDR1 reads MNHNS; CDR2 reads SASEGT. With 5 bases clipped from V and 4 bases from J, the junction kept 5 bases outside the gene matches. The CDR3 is CASSTPGQGTGELFF. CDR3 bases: TGTGCCAGCAGTACCCCGGGACAGGGCACCGGGGAGCTGTTTTTT.

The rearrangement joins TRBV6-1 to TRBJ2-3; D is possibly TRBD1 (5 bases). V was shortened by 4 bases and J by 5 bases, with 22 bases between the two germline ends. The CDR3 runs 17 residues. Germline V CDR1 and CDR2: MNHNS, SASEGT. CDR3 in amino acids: CASSAVPRGRVGDTQYF. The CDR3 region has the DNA TGTGCCAGCAGTGCAGTCCCTAGGGGCCGAGTCGGAGATACGCAGTATTTT.

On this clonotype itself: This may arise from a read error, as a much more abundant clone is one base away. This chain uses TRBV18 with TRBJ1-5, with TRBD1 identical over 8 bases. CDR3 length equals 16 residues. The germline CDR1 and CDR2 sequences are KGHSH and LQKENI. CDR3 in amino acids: CAGSPLDRVSNQPQHF. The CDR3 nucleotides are TGTGCCGGCTCACCGCTGGACAGGGTGAGCAATCAGCCCCAGCATTTT.

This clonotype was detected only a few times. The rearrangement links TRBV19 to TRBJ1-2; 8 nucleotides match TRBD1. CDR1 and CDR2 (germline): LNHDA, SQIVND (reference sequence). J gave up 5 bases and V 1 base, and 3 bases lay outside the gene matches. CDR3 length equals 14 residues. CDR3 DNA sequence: TGTGCCAGTAGTATAGTGGACAGGGTTTATGGCTACACCTTC. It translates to CASSIVDRVYGYTF.

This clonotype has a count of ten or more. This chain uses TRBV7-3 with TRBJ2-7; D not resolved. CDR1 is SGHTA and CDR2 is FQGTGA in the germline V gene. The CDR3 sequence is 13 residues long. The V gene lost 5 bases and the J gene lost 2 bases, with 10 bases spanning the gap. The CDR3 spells CASSGPDTYEQYF. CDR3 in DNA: TGTGCCAGCAGCGGGCCCGACACCTACGAGCAGTACTTC.

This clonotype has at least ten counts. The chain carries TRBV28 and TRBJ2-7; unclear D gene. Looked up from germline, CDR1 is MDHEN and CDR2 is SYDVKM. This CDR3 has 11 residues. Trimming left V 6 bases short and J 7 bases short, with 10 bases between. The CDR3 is CASSGFSEQYF. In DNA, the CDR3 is TGTGCCAGCAGCGGTTTCTCTGAGCAGTACTTC.

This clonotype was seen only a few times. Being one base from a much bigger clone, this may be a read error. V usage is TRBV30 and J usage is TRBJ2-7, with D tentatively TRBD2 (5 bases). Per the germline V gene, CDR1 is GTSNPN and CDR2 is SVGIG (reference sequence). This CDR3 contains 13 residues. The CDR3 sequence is CAWGVLRSGEQYF. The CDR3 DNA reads TGTGCCTGGGGTGTACTCCGGAGCGGCGAGCAGTACTTC.

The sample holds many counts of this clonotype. In DNA, the CDR3 is TGTGCCAGCAGGCAGACTAGCGGGGAACTCTACGAGCAGTACTTC. Translating gives CASRQTSGELYEQYF. V usage is TRBV2 and J usage is TRBJ2-7; 11 nucleotides align to TRBD2. Trimming took 6 bases from V and 3 from J; bases not matched to a gene: 7. The CDR3 is made up of 15 amino acids. Germline CDR1 is SNHLY and CDR2 is FYNNEI.

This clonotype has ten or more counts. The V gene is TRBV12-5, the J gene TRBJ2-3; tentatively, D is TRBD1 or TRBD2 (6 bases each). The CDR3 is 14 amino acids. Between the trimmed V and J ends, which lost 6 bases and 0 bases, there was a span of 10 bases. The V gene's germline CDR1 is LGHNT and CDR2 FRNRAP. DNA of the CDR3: TGTGCTAGTGGCCGGGGGCTAAGCACAGATACGCAGTATTTT. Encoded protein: CASGRGLSTDTQYF.

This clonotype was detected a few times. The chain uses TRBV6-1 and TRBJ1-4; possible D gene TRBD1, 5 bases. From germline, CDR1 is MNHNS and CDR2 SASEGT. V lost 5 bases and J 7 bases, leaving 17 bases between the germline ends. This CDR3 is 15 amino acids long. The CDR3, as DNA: TGTGCCAGCAGTCCACAATCTACCAGGGTTGAAAAACTGTTTTTT. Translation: CASSPQSTRVEKLFF.

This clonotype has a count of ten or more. In DNA, the CDR3 is TGTGCCAGCGGAGGACAGGGAGAACAGCCCCAGCATTTT. Translated, it gives CASGGQGEQPQHF. The gene calls are TRBV2 and TRBJ1-5, with 8 bases aligning to TRBD1. From germline, CDR1 is SNHLY and CDR2 FYNNEI. V gave up 8 bases and J gave up 7 bases; unmatched junction bases: 7. The CDR3 is 13 residues long.